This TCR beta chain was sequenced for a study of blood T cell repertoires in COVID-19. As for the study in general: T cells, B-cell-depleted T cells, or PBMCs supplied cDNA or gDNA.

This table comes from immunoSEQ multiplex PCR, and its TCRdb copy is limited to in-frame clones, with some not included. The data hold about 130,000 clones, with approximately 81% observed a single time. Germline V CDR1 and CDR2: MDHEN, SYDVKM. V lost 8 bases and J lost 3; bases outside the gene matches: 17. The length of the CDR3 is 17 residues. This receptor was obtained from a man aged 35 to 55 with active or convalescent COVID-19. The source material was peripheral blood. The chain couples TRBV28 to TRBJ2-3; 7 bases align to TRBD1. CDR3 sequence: CASHARTGLRSTDTQYF. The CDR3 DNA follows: TGTGCCAGCCACGCCAGGACAGGCCTGAGGTCGACAGATACGCAGTATTTT.